This T cell receptor (beta chain) derives from a study of blood T cell repertoires in COVID-19. The CDR3 totals 13 residues. CDR1 and CDR2 from the germline V gene are MNHEY and SMNVEV (reference sequence). V was pared by 5 bases and J by 4 bases, with 4 bases of the junction left unmatched. In the original workflow: Researchers report that nucleated cell counts were estimated from reference gene primer amplification. Only in-frame clones appear in the TCRdb table, and some are missing; sequencing was by immunoSEQ multiplex PCR. V, J and clone size derive from that table, while D and trimming were established from the DNA sequence. The table lists 250,000 to 300,000 clones, approximately 90% of them singletons.

The chain has TRBV27 and TRBJ2-5, with 7 bases aligning to TRBD2. The sequencing input was peripheral blood. This sequence originates from a woman aged 60 to 75 with acute or convalescent COVID-19. The CDR3 region has the DNA TGTGCCAGCAGTATAAGCGGGGCAGAGACCCAGTACTTC. It is translated as CASSISGAETQYF.